Listed below are T cell receptor beta chains from one sample, sequenced in a study of regulatory T cells in long-lasting Graves disease. One entry per CDR3 protein, called by TCRdb with MiXCR from the multiplex PCR reads. Seen here are 530,000 or so distinct CDR3 sequences, about 15% observed once, and the top ten hold more than 10%. Separately, the same data were catalogued under a study of T cells in Graves' hyperthyroidism and ophthalmopathy.

Source: peripheral blood mononuclear cells (PBMCs), taken at new diagnosis, from a patient treated with antithyroid drugs. The receptor set was obtained from a young man with Graves disease. Each CDR3 is given with its conserved first and last residue. Each record gives: J gene, V gene, D gene, clone size, CDR3 protein, CDR3 DNA. A D gene is named only where the DNA matches it firmly. The size of a clone is reported for some rows only, either as once, few or many, or as a class for expanded clones.

J gene: TRBJ1-3
V gene: TRBV4-1
D gene: NA
clone size: NA
CDR3 protein: CASSQDGNTIYF
CDR3 DNA: TGCGCCAGCAGCCAAGACGGAAACACCATATATTTT

J gene: TRBJ2-2
V gene: TRBV28
D gene: TRBD1
clone size: few
CDR3 protein: CASSLPGQGAAGELFF
CDR3 DNA: TGTGCCAGCAGTTTGCCGGGACAGGGGGCTGCCGGGGAGCTGTTTTTT

J gene: TRBJ1-1
V gene: TRBV20-1
D gene: NA
clone size: many
CDR3 protein: CSAFFHGGNTEAFF
CDR3 DNA: TGCAGTGCCTTTTTCCACGGGGGCAACACTGAAGCTTTCTTT

J gene: TRBJ2-7
V gene: TRBV2
D gene: NA
clone size: many
CDR3 protein: CASRDEKGIYEQYF
CDR3 DNA: TGTGCCAGCAGAGACGAGAAGGGGATTTACGAGCAGTACTTC

J gene: TRBJ1-2
V gene: TRBV28
D gene: NA
clone size: few
CDR3 protein: CASSFRGRRNYGYTF
CDR3 DNA: TGTGCCAGCAGTTTCCGGGGGAGGAGAAACTATGGCTACACCTTC

J gene: TRBJ1-3
V gene: TRBV12-3/TRBV12-4
D gene: NA
clone size: few
CDR3 protein: CASTQGGSGNTIYF
CDR3 DNA: TGTGCCAGCACCCAAGGGGGCTCTGGAAACACCATATATTTT

J gene: TRBJ2-3
V gene: TRBV20-1
D gene: TRBD1
clone size: NA
CDR3 protein: CSANRGFEANPDTQYF
CDR3 DNA: TGCAGTGCTAACAGGGGTTTTGAGGCAAACCCAGATACGCAGTATTTT

J gene: TRBJ2-2
V gene: TRBV5-1
D gene: TRBD1
clone size: few
CDR3 protein: CASSFAGTVNTGELFF
CDR3 DNA: TGCGCCAGCAGCTTCGCCGGGACAGTGAACACCGGGGAGCTGTTTTTT

J gene: TRBJ1-1
V gene: TRBV11-2
D gene: NA
clone size: many
CDR3 protein: CASSLSQGGEAFF
CDR3 DNA: TGTGCCAGCAGCCTTTCCCAGGGAGGTGAAGCTTTCTTT

J gene: TRBJ1-5
V gene: TRBV20-1
D gene: NA
clone size: NA
CDR3 protein: CSARDRDRVGQPQHF
CDR3 DNA: TGCAGTGCTAGAGATCGAGATAGGGTAGGCCAGCCCCAGCATTTT

J gene: TRBJ1-6
V gene: TRBV2
D gene: TRBD1
clone size: many
CDR3 protein: CASSGDSRYSPLHF
CDR3 DNA: TGTGCCAGCAGTGGGGACAGTCGCTATTCACCCCTCCACTTT

J gene: TRBJ2-1
V gene: TRBV7-9
D gene: TRBD2
clone size: NA
CDR3 protein: CASSLVIAGGPSGEQFF
CDR3 DNA: TGTGCCAGCAGCTTAGTAATAGCGGGAGGGCCATCGGGTGAGCAGTTCTTC

J gene: TRBJ2-7
V gene: TRBV10-1
D gene: TRBD2
clone size: NA
CDR3 protein: CASSDPGGGGEQYF
CDR3 DNA: TGCGCCAGCAGTGACCCCGGGGGGGGGGGTGAGCAGTACTTC

J gene: TRBJ1-5
V gene: TRBV20-1
D gene: NA
clone size: few
CDR3 protein: CSAQGGQPQHF
CDR3 DNA: TGCAGTGCTCAGGGTGGTCAGCCCCAGCATTTT

J gene: TRBJ2-2
V gene: TRBV10-3
D gene: TRBD2
clone size: NA
CDR3 protein: CAISEGGDGENTGELFF
CDR3 DNA: TGTGCCATCAGTGAGGGGGGGGACGGAGAAAACACCGGGGAGCTGTTTTTT

J gene: TRBJ2-7
V gene: TRBV3-1
D gene: TRBD2
clone size: many
CDR3 protein: CASSPLAGAYEQYF
CDR3 DNA: TGTGCCAGCAGCCCCTTAGCGGGGGCCTACGAGCAGTACTTC

J gene: TRBJ2-5
V gene: TRBV5-1
D gene: TRBD2
clone size: NA
CDR3 protein: CASSTTSAQETQYF
CDR3 DNA: TGCGCCAGCAGCACGACTAGCGCCCAAGAGACCCAGTACTTC

J gene: TRBJ2-2
V gene: TRBV3-1
D gene: TRBD2
clone size: few
CDR3 protein: CASRQPSGSAGELFF
CDR3 DNA: TGTGCCAGCAGACAACCTAGCGGGAGTGCCGGGGAGCTGTTTTTT

J gene: TRBJ2-1
V gene: TRBV6-5
D gene: NA
clone size: NA
CDR3 protein: CASSYAGDSSYNEQFF
CDR3 DNA: TGTGCCAGCAGTTACGCCGGGGACTCGTCCTACAATGAGCAGTTCTTC

J gene: TRBJ2-1
V gene: TRBV6-2/TRBV6-3
D gene: NA
clone size: NA
CDR3 protein: CASSESLGPGSINEQFF
CDR3 DNA: TGTGCCAGCAGTGAATCACTTGGACCAGGAAGCATCAATGAGCAGTTCTTC

J gene: TRBJ2-7
V gene: TRBV10-2
D gene: NA
clone size: many
CDR3 protein: CASSEGSFYEQYF
CDR3 DNA: TGCGCCAGCAGTGAGGGCAGCTTCTACGAGCAGTACTTC

J gene: TRBJ2-7
V gene: TRBV7-2
D gene: TRBD2
clone size: NA
CDR3 protein: CASSQDPATPGLAYEQYF
CDR3 DNA: TGTGCCAGCAGCCAAGATCCCGCAACCCCAGGACTAGCCTACGAGCAGTACTTC

J gene: TRBJ2-1
V gene: TRBV3-1
D gene: NA
clone size: few
CDR3 protein: CASSSPTTGRNEQFF
CDR3 DNA: TGTGCCAGCAGCTCACCTACCACAGGGCGGAATGAGCAGTTCTTC

J gene: TRBJ2-1
V gene: TRBV12-3/TRBV12-4
D gene: NA
clone size: many
CDR3 protein: CASSVAGASYNEQFF
CDR3 DNA: TGTGCCAGCAGTGTCGCCGGGGCCTCCTACAATGAGCAGTTCTTC

J gene: TRBJ2-7
V gene: TRBV28
D gene: TRBD1
clone size: NA
CDR3 protein: CANRDRRSYEQYF
CDR3 DNA: TGTGCCAACAGGGACAGGCGAAGTTACGAGCAGTACTTC

J gene: TRBJ1-3
V gene: TRBV29-1
D gene: NA
clone size: few
CDR3 protein: CSVQVSGNTIYF
CDR3 DNA: TGCAGCGTTCAGGTTTCTGGAAACACCATATATTTT

J gene: TRBJ2-3
V gene: TRBV20-1
D gene: TRBD2
clone size: few
CDR3 protein: CSARDSGRALDTQYF
CDR3 DNA: TGCAGTGCTAGAGATAGCGGGAGGGCCTTAGATACGCAGTATTTT

J gene: TRBJ2-5
V gene: TRBV19
D gene: TRBD1
clone size: many
CDR3 protein: CASSGDRPRKTQYF
CDR3 DNA: TGTGCCAGTAGTGGGGACAGGCCGCGAAAGACCCAGTACTTC

J gene: TRBJ1-1
V gene: TRBV7-6
D gene: NA
clone size: NA
CDR3 protein: CASRYSEGTEAFF
CDR3 DNA: TGTGCCAGCAGATACTCCGAGGGAACTGAAGCTTTCTTT